This TCR beta chain came from a study of T cell changes during pregnancy in multiple sclerosis. The germline CDR1 and CDR2 sequences are MGHRA and YSYEKL. Trimming took 5 bases from V and 5 from J, leaving 12 bases between them. The CDR3 runs 14 residues. The table came from immunoSEQ multiplex PCR; TCRdb's copy has only in-frame clones and leaves some out. The table records 8,500 to 13,000 clones, around 89% of them present only once. By its share, this clone is medium-sized. The receptor comes from a female donor in good health, enrolled as a control in a pregnancy study. The sequences come from CD8+ T cells from peripheral blood mononuclear cells, collected in the first trimester of pregnancy. The rearrangement joins TRBV4-1 to TRBJ1-4, with D maybe TRBD1 (5 bases). Here the CDR3 DNA reads TGCGCCAGCAGCTACGGGACTGGGAATGAAAAACTGTTTTTT. This encodes CASSYGTGNEKLFF.